This TCR beta chain emerged from a study of blood T cell repertoires in COVID-19. The ends lost 6 bases at V and 5 bases at J; junction bases unmatched: 7. Germline CDR1 and CDR2: SNHLY and FYNNEI. The CDR3 is made up of 14 amino acids. Study processing details: It was from reference gene primer amplification that nucleated cell counts were estimated. Here immunoSEQ multiplex PCR was the method, and the copy in TCRdb shows in-frame clones only, minus some. That table is the source of V, J and clone size, and D and trimming were worked out from the DNA. The top ten hold 0.7% to 0.9% of the sample, which has approximately 290,000 clones, roughly 88% seen once. Enrollment of patients from Seattle took place during active infection, with longitudinal follow-up.

The sample taken for sequencing was peripheral blood. The sequence came from a human donor with COVID-19, enrolled during active disease. The donor label of this sample is uncertain. The rearrangement links TRBV2 to TRBJ2-7; 10 positions agree with TRBD2. Here the CDR3 DNA reads TGTGCCAGCAGATCACAAGCGGGGGGGCACGAGCAGTACTTC. The encoded protein is CASRSQAGGHEQYF.